What follows are 4 T cell receptor beta chains derived from one specimen sequenced in a study of post-analysis software for immune sequencing data. Study observations and caveats: Patients showed TRBV5-6, TRBV5-1 and TRBV20-1 among four to six TRBV segments more frequent than in controls.

Their specific antigens are unknown. TCR beta cDNA libraries had unique molecular identifiers. TCRdb reprocessed the PCR reads with MiXCR, giving one entry per CDR3 protein. This repertoire shows around 500,000 distinct CDR3 sequences, around 36% found once; its top ten account for 5% to 6%. The sequenced sample consisted of blood. These receptors were obtained from a girl aged 2 to 17 with multiple sclerosis.

This chain joins TRBV9 and TRBJ1-2, with TRBD1 as a possible D gene (5 bases). V dropped 4 bases and J dropped 5 bases, with 15 bases sitting between them. In germline, CDR1 is SGDLS, CDR2 YYNGEE. There are 14 residues in the CDR3. The CDR3 region has the DNA TGTGCCAGCAGCCCGGGGACTTCCCAGTATGGCTACACCTTC. Its translation is CASSPGTSQYGYTF.

This clonotype was picked up a small number of times. The V gene is TRBV7-9, the J gene TRBJ2-3; 8 bases agree with TRBD2. The CDR3 contains 18 residues. J was trimmed by 4 bases and V by 4 bases; bases with no gene match: 16. Per the germline V gene, CDR1 is SEHNR and CDR2 is FQNEAQ (reference sequence). Here the CDR3 DNA reads TGTGCCAGCAGCTCCAGGCTCGGGGGGGGGCCTCTCGCAGATACGCAGTATTTT. This codes for CASSSRLGGGPLADTQYF.

This sequence joins TRBV7-2 and TRBJ2-1; 12 nucleotides align to TRBD2. J gave up 9 bases and V 3 bases, and 9 bases lay outside the gene matches. The CDR3 sequence is 16 residues long. Germline CDR1 and CDR2: SGHTA and FQGNSA. The CDR3 protein is CASSFFPSGGGIEQFF. CDR3 DNA: TGTGCCAGCAGCTTCTTCCCTAGCGGGGGGGGAATTGAGCAGTTCTTC.

A few counts support this clonotype. The chain joins TRBV20-1 to TRBJ2-1; 8 bases align to TRBD2. Unmatched junction bases numbered 5, after V lost 4 bases and J lost 3 bases. Germline CDR1 and CDR2: DFQATT and SNEGSKA (reference sequence). The CDR3 sequence is 14 residues long. CDR3 bases: TGCAGTGCTAACGAGGGGACTAGCTACAATGAGCAGTTCTTC. Protein: CSANEGTSYNEQFF.